These 13 T cell receptor beta chains came from one sample sequenced in a study of blood T cell repertoires in COVID-19. The assay was immunoSEQ multiplex PCR, and TCRdb's table has in-frame clones only and misses some. The sample yields 250,000 to 350,000 clones, around 80% seen once. Sequenced: peripheral blood. The receptor set was obtained from a woman aged 45-59 years with acute or convalescent COVID-19.

This clone was recorded only once. CDR3 in amino acids: CATSDSGTGLYNEQFF. The CDR3 DNA follows: TGTGCCACCAGTGATTCCGGGACAGGACTTTACAATGAGCAGTTCTTC. J is TRBJ2-1 and V is TRBV24-1; TRBD1 agrees at 8 bases. In germline, CDR1 is KGHDR, CDR2 SFDVKD. V lost 2 bases to trimming and J lost 4 bases; unmatched junction nucleotides: 6. This CDR3 comprises 16 residues.

Here the CDR3 reads CASSFDEEDTQYF. The CDR3 DNA sequence: TGTGCCAGCAGCTTTGATGAGGAGGATACGCAGTATTTT. This chain connects TRBV11-3 to TRBJ2-3; the D is unclear. The CDR3 is 13 amino acids. CDR1 is SGHNT and CDR2 is YENEEA in the germline V gene. Trimming removed 3 bases from V and 6 bases from J, with 10 bases in between.

The chain recombines TRBV20-1 with TRBJ2-5; TRBD2 might be the D (6 bases). Germline-derived CDR1 and CDR2 are DFQATT and SNEGSKA (reference sequence). The CDR3 is 11 amino acids. The CDR3 is CSASSEETQYF. The CDR3, as DNA: TGCAGCGCCTCTAGCGAGGAGACCCAGTACTTC.

V is TRBV2 and J is TRBJ2-5, with 8 bases lining up with TRBD1. This CDR3 is 15 amino acids long. The J segment lost 3 bases and the V segment lost 0 bases, leaving 3 bases of the junction unmatched. Germline V gene lookup returns CDR1 SNHLY and CDR2 FYNNEI. CDR3 DNA: TGTGCCAGCAGTGAAGCCGGACAGGGTGAAGAGACCCAGTACTTC. Translating gives CASSEAGQGEETQYF.

The V and J genes are TRBV7-9 and TRBJ2-5, with TRBD2 matching 9 bases. The CDR3 loop spans 14 amino acids. The trim removed 7 bases at V and 1 base at J, leaving 4 bases unmatched. Germline CDR1 and CDR2: SEHNR and FQNEAQ (reference sequence). This CDR3 is CASTTSGFQETQYF. In DNA form, the CDR3 reads TGTGCCAGCACAACTAGCGGGTTCCAAGAGACCCAGTACTTC.

The chain links TRBV10-3 to TRBJ1-1, with a tentative D call TRBD1 (6 bases). This CDR3 comprises 14 residues. CDR1 and CDR2 (germline): ENHRY, SYGVKD. V was shortened by 10 bases and J by 0 bases, with 15 bases between the two germline ends. In DNA form, the CDR3 reads TGTGCCAGCGAGGCAGGGGCGATGAACACTGAAGCTTTCTTT. Its translation is CASEAGAMNTEAFF.

The chain is built from TRBV19 and TRBJ1-1; 10 positions agree with TRBD1. Losses at the gene ends were 3 bases for V and 3 bases for J; bases not matched to a gene: 4. This CDR3 has 15 residues. Germline assignment: CDR1 LNHDA and CDR2 SQIVND (reference sequence). The CDR3, as DNA: TGTGCCAGTAGTATTCTTGGACAGGGGGACACTGAAGCTTTCTTT. Protein sequence: CASSILGQGDTEAFF.

The J gene is TRBJ1-4, the V gene TRBV29-1; a possible D gene is TRBD1 (6 bases). The germline V gene has CDR1 SQVTM and CDR2 ANQGSEA. Trimming pared 6 bases from V and 1 base from J, leaving 12 bases between. The CDR3 loop spans 14 amino acids. In DNA form, the CDR3 reads TGCAGCGTAGGCAGGGGTATAACTAATGAAAAACTGTTTTTT. Translating it yields CSVGRGITNEKLFF.

This clone has only a few counts. The chain combines TRBV2 with TRBJ2-5, with D possibly being TRBD2 (5 bases). V lost 10 bases, J lost 5 bases, and 23 bases lay in between. Germline assignment: CDR1 SNHLY and CDR2 FYNNEI. The CDR3 loop spans 15 amino acids. CDR3 region: CATSLDFSLGETQYF. The CDR3 DNA follows: TGTGCCACTTCCCTGGACTTCTCCTTAGGGGAGACCCAGTACTTC.

The J gene is TRBJ2-5, the V gene TRBV7-2; D is uncertain. The CDR3 extends over 15 amino acids. V lost 1 base to trimming and J lost 4 bases, with 13 bases between them. Per germline, CDR1 SGHTA and CDR2 FQGNSA. CDR3 sequence (DNA): TGTGCCAGCAGCTTAGATGTGGCCCGGGTAGAGACCCAGTACTTC. Amino acid sequence: CASSLDVARVETQYF.

The chain uses TRBV7-8 and TRBJ1-1, with D unclear. The ends were cut back, 1 base at V and 7 bases at J, with 10 bases in the middle. CDR1 is SGHVS and CDR2 is FQNEAQ in the germline V gene. The CDR3 consists of 13 residues. The CDR3 sequence is CASSLDRRNEAFF. For the CDR3, the DNA is TGTGCCAGCAGCTTAGACAGAAGAAATGAAGCTTTCTTT.

The chain employs TRBV6-4 and TRBJ2-3, with D perhaps matching TRBD1 (6 bases). Germline CDR1 and CDR2: MRHNA and SNTAGT. The CDR3 has 13 residues. The V and J ends lost 6 bases and 3 bases respectively, with 10 bases between them. The CDR3 bases are TGTGCCAGCAGAAGGACAGTAACAGATACGCAGTATTTT. Its protein is CASRRTVTDTQYF.

The chain has TRBV5-4 and TRBJ2-1; TRBD2 matches 11 bases. The CDR3 has 19 amino acids. V shed 0 bases, J shed 5 bases, and the junction held 13 bases outside the gene matches. Germline CDR1 is SGHNT and CDR2 is YYREEE (reference sequence). CDR3 nucleotide sequence: TGTGCCAGCAGCTTGGCGGCCGGAAGACTAGCGGGAAGAAACAATGAGCAGTTCTTC. Its translation: CASSLAAGRLAGRNNEQFF.